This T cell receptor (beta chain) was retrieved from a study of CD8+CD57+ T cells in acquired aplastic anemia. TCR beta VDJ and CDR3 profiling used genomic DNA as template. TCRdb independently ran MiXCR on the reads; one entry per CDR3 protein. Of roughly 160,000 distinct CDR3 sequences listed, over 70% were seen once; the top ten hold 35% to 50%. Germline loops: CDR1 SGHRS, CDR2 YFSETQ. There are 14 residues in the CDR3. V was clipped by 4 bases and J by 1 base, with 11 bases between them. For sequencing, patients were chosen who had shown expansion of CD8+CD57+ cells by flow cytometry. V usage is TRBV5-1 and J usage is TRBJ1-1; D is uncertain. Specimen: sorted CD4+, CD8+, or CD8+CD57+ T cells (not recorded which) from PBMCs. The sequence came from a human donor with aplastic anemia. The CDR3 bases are TGCGCCAGCAGCGCTAGTATAGGGAACACTGAAGCTTTCTTT. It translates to CASSASIGNTEAFF.